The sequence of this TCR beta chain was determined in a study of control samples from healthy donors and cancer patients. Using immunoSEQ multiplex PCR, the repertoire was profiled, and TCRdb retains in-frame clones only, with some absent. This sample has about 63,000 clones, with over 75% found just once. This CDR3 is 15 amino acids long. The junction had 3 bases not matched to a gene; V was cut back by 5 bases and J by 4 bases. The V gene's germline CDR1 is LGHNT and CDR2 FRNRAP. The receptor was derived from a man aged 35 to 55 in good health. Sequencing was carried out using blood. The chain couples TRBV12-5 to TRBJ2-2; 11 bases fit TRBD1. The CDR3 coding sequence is TGTGCTAGTGGTACCGGGACAGGGGGCACCGGGGAGCTGTTTTTT. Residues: CASGTGTGGTGELFF.